These T cell receptor beta chains were read from a single sample in a study of neoadjuvant anti-PD-1 for oral cavity cancer. The method was immunoSEQ multiplex PCR; TCRdb's version includes in-frame clones alone and lacks a portion of them. The sample holds roughly 13,000 clones; more than 55% are singletons and the top ten take less than 15%. This specimen consisted of tumor tissue, obtained before nivolumab (anti-PD-1) treatment. These receptor sequences come from a person aged 35-79 years with oral cavity squamous cell carcinoma. Both conserved end residues are part of each CDR3. The D gene is left open where the match is weak. Not all rows give a size; the values are once, few, many and, for expanded clones, a class.

V gene: TRBV6-6; D gene: -; J gene: TRBJ1-1; clone size: few; CDR3 protein: CASRAGVVNTEAFF; CDR3 DNA: TGTGCCAGCAGGGCAGGGGTAGTTAACACTGAAGCTTTCTTT
V gene: TRBV11-3; D gene: -; J gene: TRBJ2-2; clone size: -; CDR3 protein: CASSLDPHTGELFF; CDR3 DNA: TGTGCCAGCAGCTTAGATCCCCACACCGGGGAGCTGTTTTTT
V gene: TRBV29-1; D gene: TRBD1; J gene: TRBJ2-7; clone size: few; CDR3 protein: CSVGRTTGGLEQYF; CDR3 DNA: TGCAGCGTTGGACGAACGACAGGGGGCCTCGAGCAGTACTTC
V gene: TRBV5-8; D gene: TRBD2; J gene: TRBJ2-3; clone size: -; CDR3 protein: CASSLGLAGGVGTQYF; CDR3 DNA: TGTGCCAGCAGTCTCGGCCTAGCGGGCGGAGTGGGTACGCAGTATTTT
V gene: TRBV7-3; D gene: -; J gene: TRBJ2-2; clone size: few; CDR3 protein: CASSPGSGGNTGELFF; CDR3 DNA: TGTGCCAGCAGCCCCGGTTCCGGGGGAAACACCGGGGAGCTGTTTTTT
V gene: TRBV6-5; D gene: -; J gene: TRBJ2-7; clone size: -; CDR3 protein: CASSRGGRYEQYF; CDR3 DNA: TGTGCCAGCAGTCGCGGGGGCCGGTACGAGCAGTACTTC
V gene: TRBV5-6; D gene: -; J gene: TRBJ2-7; clone size: -; CDR3 protein: CASSPRSSYEQYF; CDR3 DNA: TGTGCCAGCAGCCCCCGTAGCTCCTACGAGCAGTACTTC
V gene: TRBV27; D gene: -; J gene: TRBJ1-2; clone size: -; CDR3 protein: CASISRDQSPEGYTF; CDR3 DNA: TGTGCCAGCATATCCCGGGATCAGAGCCCGGAAGGCTACACCTTC
V gene: TRBV29-1; D gene: -; J gene: TRBJ2-1; clone size: -; CDR3 protein: CSVEDPGREAYNEQFF; CDR3 DNA: TGCAGCGTTGAAGATCCCGGCAGGGAGGCCTACAATGAGCAGTTCTTC
V gene: TRBV4-1; D gene: TRBD2; J gene: TRBJ2-7; clone size: -; CDR3 protein: CASSLAGTSGYEQYF; CDR3 DNA: TGCGCCAGCAGCCTGGCGGGGACTAGCGGTTACGAGCAGTACTTC
V gene: TRBV5-1; D gene: TRBD2; J gene: TRBJ2-7; clone size: -; CDR3 protein: CASSSGTSGVSYEQYF; CDR3 DNA: TGCGCCAGCAGTTCCGGGACTAGTGGGGTCTCCTACGAGCAGTACTTC
V gene: TRBV10-1; D gene: -; J gene: TRBJ2-3; clone size: medium-sized; CDR3 protein: CASSVGSPTATQYF; CDR3 DNA: TGCGCCAGCAGTGTGGGGTCACCGACAGCTACGCAGTATTTT
V gene: TRBV11-2; D gene: TRBD2; J gene: TRBJ2-1; clone size: -; CDR3 protein: CASSLDNSGGRNEQFF; CDR3 DNA: TGTGCCAGCAGCTTAGATAATAGCGGGGGGAGGAATGAGCAGTTCTTC
V gene: TRBV5-6; D gene: -; J gene: TRBJ2-7; clone size: -; CDR3 protein: CASSPRDWTYEQYF; CDR3 DNA: TGTGCCAGCAGCCCCAGGGACTGGACCTACGAGCAGTACTTC
V gene: TRBV7-2; D gene: -; J gene: TRBJ2-7; clone size: medium-sized; CDR3 protein: CASSTAGNSYEQYF; CDR3 DNA: TGTGCCAGCAGCACGGCAGGCAACTCCTACGAGCAGTACTTC
V gene: TRBV7-8; D gene: -; J gene: TRBJ1-2; clone size: -; CDR3 protein: CASSLERQLNYGYTF; CDR3 DNA: TGTGCCAGCAGCTTAGAACGGCAGCTGAACTATGGCTACACCTTC
V gene: TRBV19; D gene: -; J gene: TRBJ2-4; clone size: once; CDR3 protein: CASSYLGGLAKNIQYF; CDR3 DNA: TGTGCCAGTAGTTATCTCGGGGGGCTTGCCAAAAACATTCAGTACTTC
V gene: TRBV2; D gene: -; J gene: TRBJ2-3; clone size: few; CDR3 protein: CASRFGGFSDTQYF; CDR3 DNA: TGTGCCAGCCGCTTTGGAGGGTTTTCAGATACGCAGTATTTT
V gene: TRBV5-1; D gene: -; J gene: TRBJ2-1; clone size: -; CDR3 protein: CASSLLGADYNEQFF; CDR3 DNA: TGCGCCAGCAGCCTGCTGGGGGCAGACTACAATGAGCAGTTCTTC
V gene: TRBV19; D gene: -; J gene: TRBJ1-4; clone size: few; CDR3 protein: CASSIRMDEKLFF; CDR3 DNA: TGTGCCAGTAGTATACGAATGGATGAAAAACTGTTTTTT
V gene: TRBV28; D gene: -; J gene: TRBJ2-3; clone size: -; CDR3 protein: CASSSSLGEMFTDTQYF; CDR3 DNA: TGTGCCAGCAGTTCTTCCTTGGGGGAAATGTTTACAGATACGCAGTATTTT
V gene: TRBV7-3; D gene: TRBD2; J gene: TRBJ2-7; clone size: -; CDR3 protein: CASSDRDYSYEQYF; CDR3 DNA: TGTGCCAGCAGCGACCGGGACTATTCCTACGAGCAGTACTTC
V gene: TRBV28; D gene: TRBD2; J gene: TRBJ2-7; clone size: few; CDR3 protein: CASSLGRGRDEQYF; CDR3 DNA: TGTGCCAGCAGTTTAGGGAGGGGTAGAGACGAGCAGTACTTC
V gene: TRBV29-1; D gene: -; J gene: TRBJ2-7; clone size: once; CDR3 protein: CSVAPQASYEQYF; CDR3 DNA: TGCAGCGTTGCACCCCAGGCTTCCTACGAGCAGTACTTC
V gene: TRBV5-4; D gene: -; J gene: TRBJ2-2; clone size: -; CDR3 protein: CASSPGWGDTGELFF; CDR3 DNA: TGTGCCAGCAGCCCCGGGTGGGGGGACACCGGGGAGCTGTTTTTT
V gene: TRBV5-4; D gene: -; J gene: TRBJ2-3; clone size: -; CDR3 protein: CASSPTGTHQQYF; CDR3 DNA: TGTGCCAGCAGCCCCACCGGGACTCATCAGCAGTATTTT
V gene: TRBV12-5; D gene: -; J gene: TRBJ2-3; clone size: medium-sized; CDR3 protein: CASGLGQVSTDTQYF; CDR3 DNA: TGTGCTAGTGGTTTGGGACAGGTTAGCACAGATACGCAGTATTTT
V gene: TRBV5-1; D gene: TRBD1; J gene: TRBJ2-3; clone size: -; CDR3 protein: CASMQGAEDTQYF; CDR3 DNA: TGCGCCAGCATGCAGGGGGCGGAAGATACGCAGTATTTT
V gene: TRBV27; D gene: -; J gene: TRBJ2-3; clone size: few; CDR3 protein: CASSYSTSDTQYF; CDR3 DNA: TGTGCCAGCAGTTACTCGACTAGTGATACGCAGTATTTT
V gene: TRBV29-1; D gene: TRBD2; J gene: TRBJ2-5; clone size: -; CDR3 protein: CSVDGGLAGLSRETQYF; CDR3 DNA: TGCAGCGTTGATGGGGGACTAGCGGGCCTCTCCCGCGAGACCCAGTACTTC
V gene: TRBV9; D gene: -; J gene: TRBJ1-4; clone size: once; CDR3 protein: CASSVGLNEKLFF; CDR3 DNA: TGTGCCAGCAGCGTAGGCCTTAATGAAAAACTGTTTTTT
V gene: TRBV6-1; D gene: -; J gene: TRBJ2-5; clone size: few; CDR3 protein: CASNPTGLRGETQYF; CDR3 DNA: TGTGCCAGCAACCCTACCGGGCTGAGGGGTGAGACCCAGTACTTC
V gene: TRBV5-1; D gene: TRBD1; J gene: TRBJ2-1; clone size: -; CDR3 protein: CASSLVVGDRSDSTTEDEQFF; CDR3 DNA: TGCGCCAGCAGCTTGGTAGTAGGGGACAGGTCCGATAGCACCACAGAGGATGAGCAGTTCTTC
V gene: TRBV30; D gene: -; J gene: TRBJ1-1; clone size: few; CDR3 protein: CAWSDVPHGAFF; CDR3 DNA: TGTGCCTGGAGTGATGTTCCTCACGGAGCTTTCTTT
V gene: TRBV4-1; D gene: -; J gene: TRBJ2-2; clone size: few; CDR3 protein: CASSQPLGTGELFF; CDR3 DNA: TGCGCCAGCAGCCAGCCTCTAGGGACCGGGGAGCTGTTTTTT
V gene: TRBV28; D gene: -; J gene: TRBJ2-1; clone size: few; CDR3 protein: CASNREYNEQFF; CDR3 DNA: TGTGCCAGTAACAGGGAATACAATGAGCAGTTCTTC
V gene: TRBV9; D gene: -; J gene: TRBJ2-7; clone size: few; CDR3 protein: CASSGDGLYEQYF; CDR3 DNA: TGTGCCAGCAGCGGGGACGGTTTATACGAGCAGTACTTC
V gene: TRBV2; D gene: TRBD1; J gene: TRBJ1-1; clone size: -; CDR3 protein: CASPRDRGYTEAFF; CDR3 DNA: TGTGCCAGCCCCCGGGACAGGGGTTACACTGAAGCTTTCTTT
V gene: TRBV9; D gene: -; J gene: TRBJ2-2; clone size: -; CDR3 protein: CASSVGSGGAGTGELFF; CDR3 DNA: TGTGCCAGCAGCGTAGGGTCGGGGGGCGCCGGGACCGGGGAGCTGTTTTTT
V gene: TRBV18; D gene: -; J gene: TRBJ1-1; clone size: -; CDR3 protein: CASSPGGVKGNTEAFF; CDR3 DNA: TGTGCCAGCTCACCAGGGGGGGTAAAAGGGAACACTGAAGCTTTCTTT
V gene: TRBV19; D gene: TRBD1; J gene: TRBJ2-1; clone size: -; CDR3 protein: CASSRPWDSSYNEQFF; CDR3 DNA: TGTGCCAGTAGTAGACCGTGGGACAGCTCCTACAATGAGCAGTTCTTC